Shown below are 21 T cell receptor beta chains from a single sample sequenced in a study of T cells after yellow fever vaccination. In TCRdb, the 5' RACE reads were re-called with MiXCR into one record per CDR3 protein. Of 68,000 or so distinct CDR3 sequences in the sample, around 7% were seen once. Source: CD8+ T cells sorted from PBMCs, taken 45 days after the first yellow fever vaccination. The receptors were sampled from a man in his late teens or twenties who received the YFV17D yellow fever vaccine.

This clonotype was detected ten times or more. V usage is TRBV11-2 and J usage is TRBJ2-2; D is possibly TRBD2 (5 bases). The germline V gene has CDR1 SGHAT and CDR2 FQNNGV. Deletions cut 8 bases from V and 6 bases from J, with 16 bases between. This CDR3 has 14 amino acids. DNA of the CDR3: TGTGCCAGCGGGGAGCCTCAGCGGCCCGGGGAGCTGTTTTTT. Residues: CASGEPQRPGELFF.

At least ten counts were recorded for this clonotype. J is TRBJ1-4 and V is TRBV11-2; 11 bases are shared with TRBD1. CDR1 SGHAT and CDR2 FQNNGV come from the germline V gene. Trimming cost V 2 bases and J 8 bases; bases outside gene matches: 7. The CDR3 is 16 residues long. The CDR3 reads CASSLLGQGAVEKLFF. The CDR3 coding sequence is TGTGCCAGCAGCTTACTTGGACAGGGGGCTGTAGAAAAACTGTTTTTT.

This clonotype showed up many times. This chain links TRBV5-1 with TRBJ2-1; the D is unclear. The CDR3 is 14 residues long. CDR1 SGHRS and CDR2 YFSETQ come from the germline V gene. V shed 3 bases and J shed 1 base, with 8 bases lying between them. CDR3 nucleotide sequence: TGCGCCAGCAGCTCTGGTCGTTCCTACAATGAGCAGTTCTTC. Encoded protein: CASSSGRSYNEQFF.

This clonotype was seen repeatedly, ten times or more. The genes are TRBV20-1 and TRBJ1-2; TRBD1 aligns across 8 bases. Germline loops: CDR1 DFQATT, CDR2 SNEGSKA (reference sequence). With 0 bases clipped from V and 8 bases from J, the junction kept 8 bases outside the gene matches. CDR3 length equals 14 residues. The CDR3 here is CSARESGTGLGYTF. The CDR3 region has the DNA TGCAGTGCTAGAGAGTCCGGGACAGGACTAGGCTACACCTTC.

The sample holds many counts of this clonotype. This chain connects TRBV29-1 to TRBJ2-3; 8 positions agree with TRBD1. The J segment lost 4 bases and the V segment lost 2 bases, leaving 2 bases of the junction unmatched. The CDR3 is made up of 13 amino acids. Germline loops: CDR1 SQVTM, CDR2 ANQGSEA. The CDR3, as DNA: TGCAGCGTTGAACAGGGGGCGGCAGATACGCAGTATTTT. This encodes CSVEQGAADTQYF.

J is TRBJ2-3 and V is TRBV10-3; 13 bases fit TRBD2. Germline V gene sequence: CDR1 ENHRY, CDR2 SYGVKD. With 9 bases clipped from V and 3 bases from J, the junction kept 0 bases outside the gene matches. This CDR3 contains 13 residues. CDR3 amino acids: CAILAGGTDTQYF. CDR3 bases: TGTGCCATACTAGCGGGGGGGACAGATACGCAGTATTTT.

The rearrangement uses TRBV9 and TRBJ2-1; the D call may be TRBD1 or TRBD2 (6 bases each). This CDR3 comprises 17 residues. The ends were cut back, 0 bases at V and 4 bases at J, with 17 bases in the middle. CDR1 and CDR2 (germline): SGDLS, YYNGEE. The CDR3, as DNA: TGTGCCAGCAGCGTAGAAGGGGGGACTCGATTTTACAATGAGCAGTTCTTC. Translated: CASSVEGGTRFYNEQFF.

This clonotype was observed at least ten times. The chain recombines TRBV29-1 with TRBJ2-5; 11 nucleotides align to TRBD2. CDR1 SQVTM and CDR2 ANQGSEA come from the germline V gene. With V trimmed by 7 bases and J by 5 bases, 9 bases remained unmatched. The CDR3 length is 14 residues. This chain's CDR3 is CSGKLAGVGETQYF. The DNA of the CDR3 is TGCAGCGGTAAACTAGCGGGGGTAGGGGAGACCCAGTACTTC.

Ten or more counts support this clonotype. The rearrangement uses TRBV4-3 and TRBJ2-2; the D gene is possibly TRBD1 (6 bases). The CDR3 runs to 17 residues. V was clipped by 3 bases and J by 1 base, with 15 bases between them. Germline V gene sequence: CDR1 LGHNA, CDR2 YSLEER. This CDR3 is CASSHRLARGNTGELFF. The CDR3 DNA reads as TGCGCCAGCAGCCACCGCCTAGCCAGGGGGAACACCGGGGAGCTGTTTTTT.

A few counts support this clonotype. The chain links TRBV5-1 to TRBJ2-6, with D maybe TRBD2 (5 bases). This CDR3 contains 17 residues. Germline assignment: CDR1 SGHRS and CDR2 YFSETQ. V shed 4 bases and J shed 0 bases, with 14 bases lying between them. The chain's CDR3 is CASSEGSSLSGANVLTF. The CDR3 nucleotides read TGCGCCAGCAGCGAGGGCTCCAGTCTCTCTGGGGCCAACGTCCTGACTTTC.

Concerning this clonotype: An end of the junction differs from the germline gene, which may be a read error. The genes are TRBV19 and TRBJ2-7; TRBD2 matches at 7 bases. The germline gives CDR1 LNHDA, CDR2 SQIVND (reference sequence). This CDR3 spans 14 amino acids. The CDR3 DNA is TGTGCCAGTAGTCTAGCGGCCTCCTCCCACGAGCAGTACTTC. Its protein product is CASSLAASSHEQYF.

The sample holds many counts of this clonotype. The rearrangement joins TRBV4-2 to TRBJ2-1; D might be TRBD1 or TRBD2, each matching 5 bases. The CDR3 spans 17 residues. CDR1 is LGHNA, CDR2 YNFKEQ, per germline. Trimming removed 0 bases at V and 3 bases at J, with 15 bases between. Here the CDR3 reads CASSQDLGTLLYNEQFF. CDR3 DNA sequence: TGTGCCAGCAGCCAAGATCTGGGGACCCTGCTCTACAATGAGCAGTTCTTC.

The V call is TRBV5-1, the J call TRBJ2-7; TRBD1 agrees at 9 bases. CDR3 length: 16 residues. J lost 3 bases, V lost 3 bases, and 10 bases had no gene match. Germline CDR1 is SGHRS and CDR2 is YFSETQ. CDR3 sequence reads: CASSSNPGQGNYEQYF. DNA of the CDR3: TGCGCCAGCAGCTCCAATCCGGGACAGGGTAACTACGAGCAGTACTTC.

In its sample, this clonotype was seen many times. The chain combines TRBV10-2 with TRBJ1-5; TRBD1 might be the D (5 bases). CDR3 size: 15 residues. V lost 6 bases to trimming and J lost 5 bases, with 17 bases between them. Germline-derived CDR1 and CDR2 are WSHSY and SAAADI. The CDR3: CASRWSWGQDQPQHF. As DNA, the CDR3 is TGCGCCAGCAGGTGGTCATGGGGCCAAGATCAGCCCCAGCATTTT.

This clonotype was observed a few times. The DNA for the CDR3 is TGTGCCAGCAGTTACATGGGGGGACTAGCGGGGAGCAATGAGCAGTTCTTC. The encoded protein is CASSYMGGLAGSNEQFF. The V and J genes are TRBV6-5 and TRBJ2-1, with 13 bases aligning to TRBD2. V lost 2 bases, J lost 6 bases, and 7 bases stayed unmatched. In germline, CDR1 is MNHEY, CDR2 SVGAGI. CDR3 length equals 17 residues.

Written as DNA, the CDR3 is TGCAGTGCTAGAGACGGGGGGACTAGCGGGGATCCGGGTAGTGCGCAGTTCTTC. Translation: CSARDGGTSGDPGSAQFF. This sequence joins TRBV20-1 and TRBJ2-1; TRBD2 matches at 13 bases. The germline V gene encodes CDR1 DFQATT and CDR2 SNEGSKA (reference sequence). Germline trimming cut 0 bases from V and 12 bases from J; bases unmatched to any gene: 17. The CDR3 length is 18 residues.

This clonotype has just a few counts. This rearrangement joins TRBV6-5 to TRBJ2-1, with 8 bases lining up with TRBD1. The CDR3 has 14 amino acids. CDR1 is MNHEY, CDR2 SVGAGI, per germline. After removal of 0 bases from V and 6 bases from J, the junction contained 1 base not matched to a gene. The CDR3 loop is CASSYSQGANEQFF. The CDR3, as DNA: TGTGCCAGCAGTTACTCGCAGGGGGCCAATGAGCAGTTCTTC.

The CDR3 DNA follows: TGTGCCAGCAGTTTATCGGCGGGTCGGGGGAATGAGCAGTTCTTC. Amino acids: CASSLSAGRGNEQFF. This sequence joins TRBV27 and TRBJ2-1; D possibly corresponds to TRBD2 (6 bases). There are 15 residues in the CDR3. Trimming pared 0 bases from V and 7 bases from J, leaving 13 bases between. CDR1 is MNHEY, CDR2 SMNVEV, per germline (reference sequence).

The chain links TRBV7-2 to TRBJ1-4; the D gene is possibly TRBD1 (5 bases). Germline V gene sequence: CDR1 SGHTA, CDR2 FQGNSA. V was pared by 0 bases and J by 1 base, with 12 bases between. This CDR3 has 17 amino acids. CDR3 residues: CASSLARGQGTNEKLFF. CDR3 bases: TGTGCCAGCAGCTTAGCGCGAGGTCAGGGAACTAATGAAAAACTGTTTTTT. Variable domain in full (rest from reference TRBV7-2 and TRBJ1-4): GAGVSQSPSNKVTEKGKDVELRCDPISGHTALYWYRQSLGQGLEFLIYFQGNSAPDKSGLPSDRFSAERTGGSVSTLTIQRTQQEDSAVYLCASSLARGQGTNEKLFFGSGTQLSVL.

This clonotype was detected a few times. The chain has TRBV25-1 and TRBJ2-3, with 8 bases aligning to TRBD1. V dropped 3 bases and J dropped 2; count of bases not matched to a gene: 7. Germline assignment: CDR1 MGHDK and CDR2 SYGVNS. This CDR3 is built from 16 residues. Written as DNA, the CDR3 is TGTGCCAGCAGTGATGACAGGGGCGATAACACAGATACGCAGTATTTT. Amino acid sequence: CASSDDRGDNTDTQYF.

This clonotype has at least ten counts. V is TRBV24-1 and J is TRBJ2-1; 7 bases agree with TRBD1. The CDR3 runs 15 residues. With V trimmed by 2 bases and J by 3 bases, 3 bases remained unmatched. Germline values: CDR1 KGHDR, CDR2 SFDVKD. The CDR3: CATSDSGGNYNEQFF. In DNA, the CDR3 is TGTGCCACCAGTGATTCAGGGGGAAACTACAATGAGCAGTTCTTC.